Listed below are T cell receptor beta chains from one sample, sequenced in a study of tumour-infiltrating T cells in Burkitt lymphoma. Repertoires were generated with immunoSEQ multiplex PCR, while TCRdb's copy carries only in-frame clones and drops some. In the table there are 4,800 or so clones, about 13% of which are singletons. Sample: tumor tissue. All receptors come from a human donor with Burkitt lymphoma. CDR3s include the opening cysteine and the closing phenylalanine or tryptophan. The D gene is left open where the match is weak. Size is stated for part of the rows, as once, few or many counts, or as a class when the clone is expanded.

. | few | TRBJ2-1 | TRBV9 | CASSVREVINEQFF | TGTGCCAGCAGCGTGAGGGAGGTTATCAATGAGCAGTTCTTC
TRBD1 | . | TRBJ1-4 | TRBV7-6 | CASSSTGTGGYEEKLFF | TGTGCCAGCAGCTCAACCGGGACAGGGGGCTACGAGGAAAAACTGTTTTTT
. | . | TRBJ2-2 | TRBV29-1 | CSVELQGYDTGELFF | TGCAGCGTTGAACTACAGGGTTATGACACCGGGGAGCTGTTTTTT
TRBD2 | once | TRBJ2-3 | TRBV4-3 | CASSQSSGGADTQYF | TGCGCCAGCAGCCAAAGTAGCGGGGGGGCAGATACACAGTATTTT
. | . | TRBJ2-7 | TRBV7-6 | CASSRPRGDSSYEQYF | TGTGCCAGCAGCCGGCCGAGGGGTGATAGCTCCTACGAGCAGTACTTC
. | few | TRBJ1-2 | TRBV28 | CASSFLDGYTF | TGTGCCAGCAGTTTCCTGGATGGCTACACCTTC
. | few | TRBJ2-2 | TRBV19 | CASSIPPGELFF | TGTGCCAGTAGTATTCCCCCGGGGGAGCTGTTTTTT
. | few | TRBJ1-1 | TRBV9 | CASSVGSITEAFF | TGTGCCAGCAGCGTAGGATCTATCACTGAAGCTTTCTTT
TRBD1 | . | TRBJ1-4 | TRBV7-6 | CASSRGTGGNEKLFF | TGTGCCAGCAGCCGAGGGACAGGGGGTAATGAAAAACTGTTTTTT
TRBD1 | . | TRBJ2-7 | TRBV11-2 | CASKDRDSGFTYEQYF | TGTGCCAGCAAGGACCGGGACAGTGGGTTTACCTACGAGCAGTACTTC
TRBD2 | . | TRBJ2-3 | TRBV5-4 | CASSSPRGSGRAEVADTQYF | TGTGCCAGCAGCTCCCCGCGGGGTAGCGGGAGGGCCGAGGTGGCAGATACGCAGTATTTT
TRBD2 | . | TRBJ2-5 | TRBV29-1 | CSVPSGSSETQYF | TGCAGCGTTCCTAGCGGGAGCTCTGAGACCCAGTACTTC
TRBD2 | few | TRBJ2-3 | TRBV5-1 | CASRGLAGGDTQYF | TGCGCCAGTCGGGGACTAGCGGGGGGAGATACGCAGTATTTT
. | medium-sized | TRBJ1-2 | TRBV5-5 | CASSFRNYGYTF | TGTGCCAGCAGCTTTCGCAACTATGGCTACACCTTC
. | . | TRBJ2-5 | TRBV4-1 | CASSQIQAPDLETQYF | TGCGCCAGCAGCCAAATACAGGCTCCTGATTTGGAGACCCAGTACTTC
TRBD1 | . | TRBJ2-2 | TRBV19 | CASKGTGTGGPTGELFF | TGTGCCAGTAAAGGAACCGGGACAGGGGGACCCACCGGGGAGCTGTTTTTT
. | . | TRBJ2-5 | TRBV9 | CASSVEEGWETQYF | TGTGCCAGCAGCGTAGAGGAAGGATGGGAGACCCAGTACTTC
. | few | TRBJ1-1 | TRBV9 | CASSVTGRAEAFF | TGTGCCAGCAGCGTGACCGGACGGGCTGAAGCTTTCTTT
TRBD1 | . | TRBJ2-1 | TRBV28 | CASSLQLQGPSYNEQFF | TGTGCCAGCAGTTTACAACTACAGGGGCCCTCCTACAATGAGCAGTTCTTC
. | few | TRBJ2-1 | TRBV7-9 | CASSLVTGRRYNEQFF | TGTGCCAGCAGCTTAGTCACGGGGAGACGATACAATGAGCAGTTCTTC
TRBD1 | . | TRBJ2-7 | TRBV28 | CASTHGWDRVSYEQYF | TGTGCCAGCACCCACGGATGGGACAGGGTCTCCTACGAGCAGTACTTC
TRBD1 | few | TRBJ2-1 | TRBV28 | CASSSDRVSYNEQFF | TGTGCCAGCAGCTCAGACAGGGTCTCCTACAATGAGCAGTTCTTC
. | . | TRBJ2-5 | TRBV6-6 | CASSYSIGGGETQYF | TGTGCCAGCAGTTACTCAATTGGGGGCGGTGAGACCCAGTACTTC
. | few | TRBJ1-2 | TRBV28 | CASSLRAVPYGYTF | TGTGCCAGCAGTTTAAGGGCGGTCCCTTATGGCTACACCTTC
TRBD1 | few | TRBJ1-3 | TRBV10-3 | CAIIPGTGGNTIYF | TGTGCCATCATCCCGGGGACAGGTGGTAACACCATATATTTT
. | . | TRBJ1-6 | TRBV5-1 | CASSLVADGNSPLHF | TGCGCCAGCAGCTTGGTTGCGGACGGTAATTCACCCCTCCACTTT
. | . | TRBJ2-5 | TRBV14 | CASSQLGYQETQYF | TGTGCCAGCAGCCAACTGGGGTACCAAGAGACCCAGTACTTC
. | . | TRBJ2-7 | TRBV23-1 | CASTQEGGGNRYEQYF | TGCGCCAGCACCCAAGAGGGGGGAGGGAATCGATACGAGCAGTACTTC
TRBD2 | few | TRBJ2-7 | TRBV10-1 | CASSESFRPASGRASYEQYF | TGCGCCAGCAGTGAGTCGTTCAGGCCGGCTAGCGGGAGGGCCTCCTACGAGCAGTACTTC
. | once | TRBJ1-2 | TRBV28 | CASRPIQTLLRDGYTF | TGTGCCAGCAGACCCATCCAGACTCTCCTAAGGGATGGCTACACCTTC
. | few | TRBJ1-1 | TRBV9 | CASSVNGEMNTEAFF | TGTGCCAGCAGCGTAAACGGCGAGATGAACACTGAAGCTTTCTTT
. | . | TRBJ1-5 | TRBV19 | CASSIDGGNQPQHF | TGTGCCAGTAGTATAGACGGGGGCAATCAGCCCCAGCATTTT
. | . | TRBJ1-6 | TRBV14 | CASSFLGYNSPLHF | TGTGCCAGCAGCTTTTTAGGCTATAATTCACCCCTCCACTTT
TRBD1 | . | TRBJ1-1 | TRBV30 | CAWSKPQGVRGEAFF | TGTGCCTGGAGCAAACCCCAGGGGGTCCGCGGGGAAGCTTTCTTT
TRBD1 | few | TRBJ2-7 | TRBV4-1 | CASSQYDRGILNEQYF | TGCGCCAGCAGCCAGTACGACAGGGGCATCTTAAACGAGCAGTACTTC
TRBD2 | . | TRBJ2-2 | TRBV28 | CASSFWWRREGYTGELFF | TGTGCCAGCAGTTTTTGGTGGAGGCGGGAGGGCTACACCGGGGAGCTGTTTTTT
. | . | TRBJ1-2 | TRBV28 | CASSLDTYGYTF | TGTGCCAGCAGTTTAGACACCTATGGCTACACCTTC
TRBD1 | . | TRBJ1-5 | TRBV19 | CASSRTGFQPQHF | TGTGCCAGTAGCCGGACAGGGTTCCAGCCCCAGCATTTT
TRBD2 | . | TRBJ2-1 | TRBV7-9 | CASSLDSSGINEQFF | TGTGCCAGCAGCTTAGATTCTAGCGGGATCAATGAGCAGTTCTTC
TRBD1 | . | TRBJ1-3 | TRBV9 | CASSVGGGGQGNSGNTIYF | TGTGCCAGCAGCGTAGGGGGTGGGGGACAGGGGAACTCTGGAAACACCATATATTTT
TRBD1 | few | TRBJ2-5 | TRBV7-9 | CASSLGDRASETQYF | TGTGCCAGCAGCTTAGGGGACAGGGCGTCGGAGACCCAGTACTTC
TRBD2 | . | TRBJ2-7 | TRBV4-3 | CASSQDRRGGRYEQYF | TGCGCCAGCAGCCAAGATAGGCGGGGGGGCCGCTACGAGCAGTACTTC
TRBD1 | few | TRBJ1-4 | TRBV19 | CASSIAPRSRGPELFF | TGTGCCAGTAGTATCGCCCCCAGATCCAGGGGGCCAGAACTGTTTTTT
. | . | TRBJ1-2 | TRBV4-3 | CASSQEEGDLLGGYTF | TGCGCCAGCAGCCAAGAGGAGGGGGATCTCTTAGGGGGCTACACCTTC
. | . | TRBJ1-2 | TRBV2 | CASGTRGYGYTF | TGTGCCAGCGGGACCCGCGGCTATGGCTACACCTTC
. | few | TRBJ1-2 | TRBV4-3 | CASSQSGTRRYGYTF | TGCGCCAGCAGCCAGTCCGGGACACGACGTTATGGCTACACCTTC
. | few | TRBJ1-5 | TRBV28 | CASSFVTGGDQPQHF | TGTGCCAGCAGTTTCGTGACTGGAGGAGATCAGCCCCAGCATTTT
TRBD2 | . | TRBJ2-6 | TRBV4-3 | CASSQGRTSGFYSSGANVLTF | TGCGCCAGCAGCCAAGGCCGGACTAGCGGGTTTTACTCTTCTGGGGCCAACGTCCTGACTTTC
. | few | TRBJ2-5 | TRBV7-7 | CASSLEGGQETQYF | TGTGCTAGCAGCTTAGAGGGGGGTCAAGAGACCCAGTACTTC
. | . | TRBJ2-5 | TRBV7-6 | CASSLGTQQGTQYF | TGTGCCAGCAGCTTAGGGACCCAGCAGGGGACCCAGTACTTC
. | . | TRBJ1-2 | TRBV11-1 | CASSEQGSAGGYTF | TGTGCCAGCAGCGAACAGGGCTCCGCGGGTGGCTACACCTTC
. | . | TRBJ2-2 | TRBV7-8 | CASSPGGSRGGELFF | TGTGCCAGCAGCCCCGGGGGGTCCAGGGGCGGGGAGCTGTTTTTT
. | . | TRBJ1-1 | TRBV7-9 | CASSPWLGREAFF | TGTGCCAGCAGCCCCTGGTTAGGTCGTGAAGCTTTCTTT
TRBD2 | . | TRBJ2-3 | TRBV7-2 | CASSLLAGAWDTQYF | TGTGCCAGCAGCTTACTAGCGGGGGCGTGGGATACGCAGTATTTT
. | . | TRBJ2-7 | TRBV6-1 | CASSVGLLDPYEQYF | TGTGCCAGCAGTGTTGGACTCTTGGATCCCTACGAGCAGTACTTC